The rows below give T cell receptor beta chains drawn from one sample of a study of beta chain features in type 1 diabetes. The table came from immunoSEQ multiplex PCR; TCRdb's copy has only in-frame clones and leaves some out. Of more than 300,000 clones in the sample, roughly 9.8% were seen once. The sample comprised central memory CD4+ T cells from blood. Receptors originate from a man younger than 45 with type 1 diabetes. Both conserved end residues are part of each CDR3. D genes are given only for firm matches. The listing skips clone size in some rows; elsewhere it reads once, few, many or a size class.

NA TRBJ2-7 NA TRBV6-1 TGTGCCAGCCGCGTAGGACTCGGGATCTACGAGCAGTACTTC CASRVGLGIYEQYF
few TRBJ2-2 TRBD1 TRBV12-5 TGTGCTAGTGGTTTGGTCTCCGGGACAGTTTGGACCGGGGAGCTGTTTTTT CASGLVSGTVWTGELFF
few TRBJ2-1 NA TRBV5-1 TGCGCCAGCAGCTTGGCAGTCCAATTGAATGAGCAGTTCTTC CASSLAVQLNEQFF
many TRBJ1-1 TRBD1 TRBV10-3 TGTGCCATCAACCCGGGACAGGGTAGCACTGAAGCTTTCTTT CAINPGQGSTEAFF
NA TRBJ1-2 NA TRBV6-5 TGTGCCAGTAGTAGGGGAGACCGGACTAACTATGGCTACACCTTC CASSRGDRTNYGYTF
NA TRBJ2-5 TRBD1 TRBV5-1 TGCGCCAGCAGCGAGAACAGGGGGGAGACCCAGTACTTC CASSENRGETQYF
NA TRBJ2-2 NA TRBV30 TGTGCCTGGACCCGTGGGCAGGGGATCGCCGGGGAGCTGTTTTTT CAWTRGQGIAGELFF
NA TRBJ1-1 NA TRBV5-4 TGTGCCAGCAGCTCCTGGGGGCTCAGATTTGACTCGGCTTTCTTT CASSSWGLRFDSAFF
NA TRBJ2-7 NA TRBV10-3 TGTGCCATCAGTGAGGTGAGGGACTACGAGCAGTACTTC CAISEVRDYEQYF
NA TRBJ2-5 NA TRBV2 TGTGCCAGCACCCCCCGGAGGCTCCCTGGGGGAGAGACCCAGTACTTC CASTPRRLPGGETQYF
few TRBJ2-7 TRBD2 TRBV27 TGTGCCAGCAGATCTGGGACTAGCGGTATTGCCTACGAGCAGTACTTC CASRSGTSGIAYEQYF
few TRBJ2-3 TRBD2 TRBV9 TGTGCCAGCAGCGTAGAGGGACTAGCGGCCACAGATACGCAGTATTTT CASSVEGLAATDTQYF
few TRBJ2-3 NA TRBV5-1 TGCGCCAGCATTCGAGGGGGAAGCACAGATACGCAGTATTTT CASIRGGSTDTQYF
many TRBJ2-2 TRBD1 TRBV27 TGTGCCAGCAGGGACTTTAGGACAGGGAAAACCGGGGAGCTGTTTTTT CASRDFRTGKTGELFF
few TRBJ2-7 NA TRBV9 TGTGCCAGCAGCGCGTACAGCTCCTACGAGCAGTACTTC CASSAYSSYEQYF
NA TRBJ1-3 NA TRBV2 TGTGCCAGCAGTGATTGGACCTCTGGAAACACCATATATTTT CASSDWTSGNTIYF
NA TRBJ1-5 TRBD1 TRBV5-8 TGTGCCAGCAGCTCGAGCCGGACAGGAAATCAGCCCCAGCATTTT CASSSSRTGNQPQHF
few TRBJ2-7 NA TRBV10-3 TGTGCCATCAGTGAGTCGACGAACAGCGTCGCTCCCTACGAGCAGTACTTC CAISESTNSVAPYEQYF
NA TRBJ1-5 NA TRBV25-1 TGTGCCAGCAAACCGCCCTCGGCAGGATTTAATCAGCCCCAGCATTTT CASKPPSAGFNQPQHF
few TRBJ2-6 NA TRBV6-5 TGTGCCAGCAGTCCGATGGGAGGGGCCAACGTCCTGACTTTC CASSPMGGANVLTF
few TRBJ2-7 NA TRBV6-5 TGTGCCAGCAGATATCACTACGAGCAGTACTTC CASRYHYEQYF
NA TRBJ1-4 TRBD1 TRBV15 TGTGCCACCAGCAGGGGACAGCGTAATGAAAAACTGTTTTTT CATSRGQRNEKLFF
NA TRBJ2-7 NA TRBV7-3 TGTGCCAGCAGCTTAACCGGGCCCAGCCTCCCCTACGAGCAGTACTTC CASSLTGPSLPYEQYF
NA TRBJ2-7 NA TRBV6-6 TGTGCCAGCAGTAAACTAGGAAGTTACGGCGAGCAGTACTTC CASSKLGSYGEQYF
few TRBJ2-7 NA TRBV7-2 TGTGCCAGCAGTCACACCCTTGATTATGTCGAGCAGTACTTC CASSHTLDYVEQYF
NA TRBJ2-3 NA TRBV20-1 TGCAGTGCTAGCCCCGAGGATACGCAGTATTTT CSASPEDTQYF
NA TRBJ2-1 NA TRBV12-5 TGTGCTAGTGGTTTGGACCGCTACAATGAGCAGTTCTTC CASGLDRYNEQFF
NA TRBJ2-7 NA TRBV9 TGTGCCAGCAGCGCGGGCAGGGGCACTCCAGAGGACGAGCAGTACTTC CASSAGRGTPEDEQYF
NA TRBJ1-2 NA TRBV12-5 TGTGCTAGTGGTTTGGGACAGGATAACTATGGCTACACCTTC CASGLGQDNYGYTF
few TRBJ2-3 NA TRBV5-1 TGCGCCAGCAGCTTTGAGGGAGTTCCAGATACGCAGTATTTT CASSFEGVPDTQYF
NA TRBJ1-3 NA TRBV2 TGTGCCAGCACCCCCGAGTCTGGAAACACCATATATTTT CASTPESGNTIYF